This TCR beta chain emerged from a study of T-cell memory formation after mild COVID-19. Study-level information: TCR clusters showed largely donor specificity. Whole-study findings and limits: Within pre-infection memory, some responding clones were found, suggesting cross-reactive memory joined. Researchers report contracting CD4+ clones mostly in CM and EM, with CD8+ clones in EMRA.

TCR alpha and TCR beta cDNA libraries with sample barcodes and UMIs came from 5'RACE using constant-segment primers. A single record per CDR3 protein comes from TCRdb applying MiXCR to the 5' RACE reads. The table includes 27,000 or so distinct CDR3 sequences, around 6.8% detected once. Germline-derived CDR1 and CDR2 are LGHNA and YNFKEQ. The CDR3 loop spans 18 amino acids. The V segment lost 0 bases and the J segment 4 bases; nucleotides outside the gene matches: 4. This clonotype was counted ten times or more. Its antigen is still unknown. The sequence was collected from an adult woman who had mild COVID-19 (a few samples of this study predate the infection). Cell type and time point are not known. This sequence joins TRBV4-2 and TRBJ2-1; 15 positions agree with TRBD2. Material: PBMCs or a T cell subset sorted from them (not recorded which). CDR3 nucleotide sequence: TGTGCCAGCAGCCAAGATCCGGGACTAGCGGGAGGATACAATGAGCAGTTCTTC. Translation gives CASSQDPGLAGGYNEQFF.